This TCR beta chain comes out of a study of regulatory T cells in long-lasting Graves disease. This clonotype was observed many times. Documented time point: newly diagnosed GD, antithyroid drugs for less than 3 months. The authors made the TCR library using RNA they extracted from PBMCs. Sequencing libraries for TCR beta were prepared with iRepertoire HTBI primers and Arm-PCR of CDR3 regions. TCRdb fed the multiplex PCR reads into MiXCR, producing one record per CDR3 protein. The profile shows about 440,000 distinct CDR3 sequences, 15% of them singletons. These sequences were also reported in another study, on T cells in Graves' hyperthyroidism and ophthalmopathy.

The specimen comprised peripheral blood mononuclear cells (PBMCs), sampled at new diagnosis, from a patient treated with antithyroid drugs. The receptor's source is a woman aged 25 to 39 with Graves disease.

CDR3 protein: CASSGGGGTEAFF. The DNA for the CDR3 is TGTGCCAGCAGCGGGGGTGGAGGCACTGAAGCTTTCTTT. The chain is built from TRBV2 and TRBJ1-1; D may be TRBD1 (5 bases). CDR1 is SNHLY, CDR2 FYNNEI, per germline. V dropped 6 bases and J dropped 4 bases, with 12 bases sitting between them. This CDR3 has 13 residues.